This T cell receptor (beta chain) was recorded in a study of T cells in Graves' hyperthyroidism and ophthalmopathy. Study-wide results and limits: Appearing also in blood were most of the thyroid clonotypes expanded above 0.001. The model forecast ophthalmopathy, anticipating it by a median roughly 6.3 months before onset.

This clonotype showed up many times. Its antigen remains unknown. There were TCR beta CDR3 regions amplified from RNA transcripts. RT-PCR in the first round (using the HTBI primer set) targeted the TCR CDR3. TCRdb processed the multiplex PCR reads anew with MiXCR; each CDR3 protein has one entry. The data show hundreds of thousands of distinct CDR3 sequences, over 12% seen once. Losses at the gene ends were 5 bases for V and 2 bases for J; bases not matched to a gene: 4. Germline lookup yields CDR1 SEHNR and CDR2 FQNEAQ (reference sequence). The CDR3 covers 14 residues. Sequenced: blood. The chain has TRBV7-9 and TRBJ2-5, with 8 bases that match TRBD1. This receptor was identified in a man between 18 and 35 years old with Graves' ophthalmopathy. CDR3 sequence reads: CASSEDRAQETQYF. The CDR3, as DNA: TGTGCCAGCAGCGAGGACAGGGCTCAAGAGACCCAGTACTTC.